What follows are 21 T cell receptor beta chains derived from one specimen sequenced in a study of cytomegalovirus exposure and HLA in healthy donors. Both 60 Vbeta primers and 13 Jbeta primers went into the PCR. The assay was immunoSEQ multiplex PCR, and TCRdb's table has in-frame clones only and misses some. Seen here are 100,000 to 150,000 clones, roughly 80% observed once, and the top ten hold approximately 0.94%. Material for sequencing was PBMCs. These receptors all stem from a woman aged 60 to 75 in good health and CMV-seronegative.

This chain joins TRBV7-3 and TRBJ2-6; weak D call: TRBD1 (6 bases). Trimming stripped 1 base from V and 1 base from J, with 14 bases between. Per germline, CDR1 SGHTA and CDR2 FQGTGA. The CDR3 loop spans 18 amino acids. CDR3 protein: CASSLKATGRSGANVLTF. CDR3 nucleotide sequence: TGTGCCAGCAGCTTAAAAGCGACAGGCCGTTCTGGGGCCAACGTCCTGACTTTC.

This clone appeared a single time. The rearrangement uses TRBV7-9 and TRBJ1-3, with 8 bases lining up with TRBD1. The V and J ends lost 7 bases and 2 bases, in that order; junction bases with no gene match: 7. Germline assignment: CDR1 SEHNR and CDR2 FQNEAQ (reference sequence). The CDR3 sequence is 15 residues long. The CDR3 nucleotides are TGTGCCAGCAACCCCCAGGGGGCGGCTGGAAACACCATATATTTT. Translation gives CASNPQGAAGNTIYF.

V and J are TRBV4-1 and TRBJ2-7, with a tentative D call TRBD2 (6 bases). The germline V gene has CDR1 MGHRA and CDR2 YSYEKL. The germline V and J ends were trimmed by 1 base and 2 bases, with 15 bases remaining between them. The length of the CDR3 is 16 residues. In nucleotides, the CDR3 is TGCGCCAGCAGCCAAGTTATGGGGCGGGATGCCTACGAGCAGTACTTC. Translated, it gives CASSQVMGRDAYEQYF.

The chain combines TRBV6-1 with TRBJ2-3; TRBD2 matches at 7 bases. Trimming cost V 2 bases and J 4 bases; bases outside gene matches: 18. Germline lookup yields CDR1 MNHNS and CDR2 SASEGT. The CDR3 contains 19 residues. The CDR3 region has the DNA TGTGCCAGCAGTGAACTTTGGCTAGCGGATCCCGGGAGAGCAGATACGCAGTATTTT. It is translated as CASSELWLADPGRADTQYF.

V gene TRBV4-1 combines with J gene TRBJ2-5, with a tentative D call TRBD1 (5 bases). The J call may be faulty, since TRBJ2-7 better matches the DNA end. Germline CDR1 reads MGHRA; CDR2 reads YSYEKL. CDR3 length: 14 residues. The CDR3 nucleotides read TGCGCCAGCAGCCAGCCAGACAGCACCTACGAGCAGTACTTC. It yields the protein CASSQPDSTYEQYF.

This sequence joins TRBV11-2 and TRBJ2-2; a possible D gene is TRBD1 (6 bases). Per the germline V gene, CDR1 is SGHAT and CDR2 is FQNNGV. Trimming left V 6 bases short and J 0 bases short, with 14 bases between. There are 16 residues in the CDR3. This chain's CDR3 is CASSLTGTSNTGELFF. DNA for the CDR3: TGTGCCAGCAGTTTAACAGGGACCTCGAACACCGGGGAGCTGTTTTTT.

The CDR3 is CASSLLTQAGDEQYF. The CDR3 DNA follows: TGTGCCAGCAGCTTACTGACCCAGGCAGGCGACGAGCAGTACTTC. This chain connects TRBV7-6 to TRBJ2-7, with D hard to call. This CDR3 spans 15 amino acids. Germline lookup yields CDR1 SGHVS and CDR2 FNYEAQ. V was clipped by 2 bases and J by 5 bases, with 16 bases between them.

The V gene is TRBV27, the J gene TRBJ2-7; D remains ambiguous. The CDR3 runs to 14 residues. Germline assignment: CDR1 MNHEY and CDR2 SMNVEV (reference sequence). With 6 bases removed from V and 1 base from J, the gap between germline ends came to 13 bases. CDR3 region: CASSVSGPSYEQYF. In DNA form, the CDR3 reads TGTGCCAGCAGCGTATCAGGCCCGTCCTACGAGCAGTACTTC.

The rearrangement links TRBV5-4 to TRBJ2-7; TRBD2 might be the D (5 bases). The germline V and J ends were trimmed by 5 bases and 2 bases, with 17 bases remaining between them. From germline, CDR1 is SGHNT and CDR2 YYREEE (reference sequence). The CDR3 covers 15 residues. CDR3 sequence reads: CASSQKRDFTYEQYF. CDR3 in DNA: TGTGCCAGCAGTCAAAAACGGGATTTTACCTACGAGCAGTACTTC.

The genes are TRBV28 and TRBJ2-7; perhaps TRBD1 as D (5 bases). This CDR3 is 14 amino acids long. Germline V CDR1 and CDR2: MDHEN, SYDVKM. V was pared by 6 bases and J by 1 base, with 13 bases between. CDR3 nucleotides: TGTGCCAGCAGCCGCCCGGACAATTCCTACGAGCAGTACTTC. This encodes CASSRPDNSYEQYF.

The rearrangement uses TRBV10-2 and TRBJ2-1, with D perhaps matching TRBD2 (5 bases). This CDR3 is built from 16 residues. CDR1 WSHSY and CDR2 SAAADI come from the germline V gene. V lost 0 bases and J 3 bases, leaving 12 bases between the germline ends. For the CDR3, the DNA is TGCGCCAGCAGTGAGTCGATGGGGAGTTTCTACAATGAGCAGTTCTTC. Translation gives CASSESMGSFYNEQFF.

This clone was picked up one time. The chain links TRBV6-5 to TRBJ1-1; D unresolved. V gave up 4 bases and J gave up 4 bases, with 10 bases separating them. Looked up from germline, CDR1 is MNHEY and CDR2 is SVGAGI. The CDR3 sequence is 13 residues long. The CDR3 coding sequence is TGTGCCAGCAGTTCCTCCCCAGGCACTGAAGCTTTCTTT. Translating gives CASSSSPGTEAFF.

The chain couples TRBV5-1 to TRBJ1-2; 10 bases are a match to TRBD1. In germline, CDR1 is SGHRS, CDR2 YFSETQ. The CDR3 has 14 residues. V gave up 3 bases and J gave up 3 bases; unmatched junction bases: 2. This CDR3 reads CASSSGTGDYGYTF. CDR3 bases: TGCGCCAGCAGCTCCGGGACAGGGGACTATGGCTACACCTTC.

The genes are TRBV7-9 and TRBJ2-7; a possible D gene is TRBD2 (5 bases). V was pared by 5 bases and J by 6 bases, with 14 bases between. Germline V CDR1 and CDR2: SEHNR, FQNEAQ (reference sequence). CDR3 length: 13 amino acids. CDR3 sequence reads: CASSPAAVGEQYF. CDR3 nucleotide sequence: TGTGCCAGCAGCCCAGCAGCGGTCGGCGAGCAGTACTTC.

J is TRBJ2-7 and V is TRBV19; a weak D match, TRBD1 (5 bases). CDR1 and CDR2 from the germline V gene are LNHDA and SQIVND (reference sequence). V shed 5 bases and J shed 0 bases, with 8 bases lying between them. The CDR3 runs to 13 residues. The CDR3, as DNA: TGTGCCAGTAGTCAACAGGCCTCCTACGAGCAGTACTTC. Its protein is CASSQQASYEQYF.

The chain links TRBV11-3 to TRBJ2-1, with 8 bases lining up with TRBD2. This CDR3 is built from 15 residues. The V segment lost 6 bases and the J segment 4 bases; nucleotides outside the gene matches: 8. Germline CDR1 and CDR2: SGHNT and YENEEA. DNA for the CDR3: TGTGCCAGCAGGGATGGGGGCGGGGGGTACAATGAGCAGTTCTTC. It specifies CASRDGGGGYNEQFF.

This clone was observed once. J is TRBJ2-4 and V is TRBV7-5; TRBD1 is the table's D call, not checked against the DNA. TRBV7-5 is a pseudogene locus. The CDR3 length is 19 residues. In DNA form, the CDR3 reads TGTGCCAGAAGCTCACCCGGGACAGGGGAGAGGGTAGCCAAAAACATTCAGTACTTC. The encoded protein is CARSSPGTGERVAKNIQYF.

The chain recombines TRBV6-5 with TRBJ1-5; 7 bases agree with TRBD1. The junction had 5 bases not matched to a gene; V was cut back by 6 bases and J by 0 bases. This CDR3 is 15 amino acids long. The V gene's germline CDR1 is MNHEY and CDR2 SVGAGI. CDR3 bases: TGTGCCAGCAGGCCACAGGGGACTAGCAATCAGCCCCAGCATTTT. As protein: CASRPQGTSNQPQHF.

Notes on this clone: One end of the junction varies from germline; a read error may be responsible. The chain is built from TRBV7-2 and TRBJ1-2; 8 nucleotides agree with TRBD1. The CDR3 consists of 12 residues. The germline V gene has CDR1 SGHTA and CDR2 FQGNSA. The CDR3 DNA reads as TGTGCCAGCAGCTTAGCCCGGGACAGGCCGCACTTC. This codes for CASSLARDRPHF.

The V call is TRBV11-2, the J call TRBJ2-1, with 7 bases identical to TRBD1. The CDR3 covers 12 residues. V shed 5 bases and J 8 bases; nucleotides not matched to a gene: 3. From germline, CDR1 is SGHAT and CDR2 FQNNGV. Here the CDR3 DNA reads TGTGCCAGCAGCCGAGACAGGGATGAGCAGTTCTTC. Encoded protein: CASSRDRDEQFF.

This clone was seen a few times. This chain joins TRBV29-1 and TRBJ1-4; D remains unclear. Germline CDR1 is SQVTM and CDR2 is ANQGSEA. V was clipped by 4 bases and J by 8 bases, with 14 bases between them. There are 13 residues in the CDR3. CDR3: CSVAGGIGEKLFF. The CDR3 nucleotides are TGCAGCGTTGCGGGAGGGATTGGGGAAAAACTGTTTTTT.